This is a list of T cell receptor beta chains from one sample in a study of shared clonotypes between healthy human individuals. The repertoire was sequenced with immunoSEQ multiplex PCR; TCRdb's copy has only in-frame clones and lacks some. Seen here are about 1 million clones, about three quarters observed once, and the top ten hold about 1.4%. Sequenced input: memory CD4+ T cells sorted from blood. All receptors come from a man younger than 35 in good health. Both conserved end residues are part of each CDR3. A D gene is named only where the DNA matches it firmly. The size of a clone is reported for some rows only, either as once, few or many, or as a class for expanded clones.

v_call	d_call	clone_size	j_call	cdr3_aa	cdr3_nt
TRBV28	NA	many	TRBJ1-3	CANPGHSSGNTIYF	TGTGCCAACCCGGGACACTCCTCTGGAAACACCATATATTTT
TRBV5-1	NA	NA	TRBJ1-1	CASSLEPGMVPEAFF	TGCGCCAGCAGCTTGGAACCGGGGATGGTCCCTGAAGCTTTCTTT
TRBV30	NA	NA	TRBJ1-1	CAWRGDRLNTEAFF	TGTGCCTGGCGTGGGGACCGCTTGAACACTGAAGCTTTCTTT
TRBV7-9	NA	NA	TRBJ2-2	CASSPRSPGELFF	TGTGCCAGCAGCCCCCGGTCGCCCGGGGAGCTGTTTTTT
TRBV18	NA	once	TRBJ2-7	CASSPPGHPYEQYF	TGTGCCAGCTCACCACCGGGCCACCCCTACGAGCAGTACTTC
TRBV11-2	NA	NA	TRBJ2-1	CASSLDGYSYNEQFF	TGTGCCAGCAGCTTGGACGGATACTCCTACAATGAGCAGTTCTTC
TRBV6-1	NA	NA	TRBJ1-5	CASSDPRPQHF	TGTGCCAGCAGTGACCCTCGGCCCCAGCATTTT
TRBV7-6	TRBD1	NA	TRBJ2-7	CASSAGVGQGYEQYF	TGTGCCAGCAGCGCCGGAGTCGGACAGGGCTACGAGCAGTACTTC
TRBV20-1	NA	NA	TRBJ1-1	CSARTTEAFF	TGCAGTGCTAGGACCACTGAAGCTTTCTTT
TRBV10-1	TRBD2	NA	TRBJ2-3	CASSSGTVTDTQYF	TGCGCCAGTTCTAGCGGGACAGTTACAGATACGCAGTATTTT
TRBV7-9	NA	few	TRBJ1-1	CASTLGNTEAFF	TGTGCCAGCACCCTAGGGAACACTGAAGCTTTCTTT
TRBV13	NA	NA	TRBJ2-7	CASSTRQSHNYGQYF	TGTGCCAGCAGCACCCGACAGTCGCATAATTACGGGCAGTACTTC
TRBV14	TRBD2	NA	TRBJ2-7	CASSPSASGRAHEQYF	TGTGCCAGCAGCCCGTCCGCTAGCGGGAGGGCCCACGAGCAGTACTTC
TRBV7-8	TRBD1	NA	TRBJ1-5	CASSFSGGPSNQPQHF	TGTGCCAGCAGCTTTTCAGGGGGGCCAAGCAATCAGCCCCAGCATTTT
TRBV15	NA	many	TRBJ1-1	CATSTTTPGARGTEAFF	TGTGCCACCAGCACAACTACCCCCGGGGCGCGAGGAACTGAAGCTTTCTTT
TRBV7-9	NA	NA	TRBJ2-6	CASSLWVSGANVLTF	TGTGCCAGCAGCTTGTGGGTCTCTGGGGCCAACGTCCTGACTTTC
TRBV7-2	NA	NA	TRBJ2-7	CASSLGRGASYEQYF	TGTGCCAGCAGCTTGGGCAGGGGGGCGTCCTACGAGCAGTACTTC
TRBV14	NA	NA	TRBJ2-5	CASSHGGETQYF	TGTGCCAGCAGCCATGGGGGAGAGACCCAGTACTTC
TRBV2	TRBD1	NA	TRBJ2-5	CASSETGGGETQYF	TGTGCCAGCAGTGAAACAGGGGGAGGCGAGACCCAGTACTTC
TRBV6-5	NA	NA	TRBJ1-1	CASGRGNTEAFF	TGTGCCAGCGGGAGGGGGAACACTGAAGCTTTCTTT
TRBV5-1	NA	NA	TRBJ2-3	CASSLTGTDTQYF	TGCGCCAGCAGCTTGACAGGGACCGATACGCAGTATTTT
TRBV6-5	TRBD1	many	TRBJ1-1	CASSYQPGTVSEAFF	TGTGCCAGCAGTTACCAGCCCGGGACAGTAAGTGAAGCTTTCTTT
TRBV10-1	NA	NA	TRBJ2-3	CASKKIRVGNTDTQYF	TGCGCCAGCAAGAAGATCAGGGTTGGTAACACAGATACGCAGTATTTT
TRBV6-1	TRBD1	NA	TRBJ2-7	CASSEGQGLREQYF	TGTGCCAGCAGTGAGGGACAGGGCCTGCGCGAGCAGTACTTC
TRBV28	TRBD1	many	TRBJ1-2	CASSNLRDRALGLNGYTF	TGTGCCAGCAGTAACCTCCGGGACAGGGCCCTAGGGCTTAATGGCTACACCTTC
TRBV6-5	TRBD1	NA	TRBJ1-5	CASRTGQGNQPQHF	TGTGCCAGCAGGACGGGACAGGGCAATCAGCCCCAGCATTTT
TRBV11-3	NA	NA	TRBJ1-1	CASSGYKNTEAFF	TGTGCCAGCAGCGGCTATAAGAACACTGAAGCTTTCTTT
TRBV5-1	TRBD1	NA	TRBJ2-1	CASSKGDRGMNEQFF	TGCGCCAGCAGCAAAGGGGACAGGGGCATGAATGAGCAGTTCTTC
TRBV4-1	NA	NA	TRBJ2-5	CASSQEGSPTPQETQYF	TGCGCCAGCAGCCAAGAAGGTAGCCCGACACCGCAAGAGACCCAGTACTTC
TRBV11-2	NA	NA	TRBJ2-5	CASSNLGETQYF	TGTGCCAGCAGCAACCTGGGGGAGACCCAGTACTTC
TRBV11-2	TRBD1	few	TRBJ2-2	CASSLVGWGQPNTGELFF	TGTGCCAGCAGCTTAGTAGGGTGGGGACAGCCGAACACCGGGGAGCTGTTTTTT
TRBV6-6	TRBD1	NA	TRBJ1-1	CASNFRGGVNTEAFF	TGTGCCAGCAATTTCAGGGGGGGAGTGAACACTGAAGCTTTCTTT
TRBV6-6	NA	once	TRBJ1-4	CAGRRANEKLFF	TGTGCCGGGCGGAGGGCTAATGAAAAACTGTTTTTT
TRBV30	NA	NA	TRBJ1-2	CAWSVPQSRYTF	TGTGCCTGGAGTGTACCGCAGTCCCGCTACACCTTC
TRBV2	NA	many	TRBJ2-2	CASRWSGELFF	TGTGCCAGCCGTTGGTCCGGGGAGCTGTTTTTT
TRBV10-3	TRBD2	once	TRBJ2-7	CAISDLAGGSSYEQYF	TGTGCCATCAGTGATTTAGCGGGAGGGAGCTCCTACGAGCAGTACTTC
TRBV5-4	NA	NA	TRBJ2-2	CASSLDHYTNTGELFF	TGTGCCAGCAGCTTGGACCATTATACGAACACCGGGGAGCTGTTTTTT
TRBV6-1	TRBD1	NA	TRBJ1-2	CASSEFFGTGVGYGYTF	TGTGCCAGCAGTGAATTCTTCGGGACAGGGGTCGGCTATGGCTACACCTTC
TRBV30	NA	NA	TRBJ1-3	CAWRTTAGNTIYF	TGTGCCTGGAGGACGACAGCGGGAAACACCATATATTTT
TRBV7-3	TRBD2	NA	TRBJ2-3	CASSPPGLAGGQGTQYF	TGTGCCAGCAGCCCCCCCGGACTAGCGGGGGGGCAGGGTACGCAGTATTTT
TRBV27	NA	NA	TRBJ2-5	CASSLIGAGETQYF	TGTGCCAGCAGTTTGATCGGGGCGGGGGAGACCCAGTACTTC
TRBV10-2	TRBD1	few	TRBJ1-5	CASMGQGRNQPQHF	TGCGCCAGCATGGGACAGGGTCGCAATCAGCCCCAGCATTTT
TRBV7-2	TRBD1	NA	TRBJ1-6	CASSLQGGTGSSYNSPLHF	TGTGCCAGCAGCCTCCAAGGTGGGACAGGGAGCTCCTATAATTCACCCCTCCACTTT
TRBV7-2	NA	once	TRBJ1-2	CASSYKGGGLVDGYTF	TGTGCCAGCAGCTACAAGGGAGGAGGATTGGTGGATGGCTACACCTTC
TRBV5-5	NA	NA	TRBJ2-5	CASGRTVTQETQYF	TGTGCCAGCGGCAGGACAGTTACTCAAGAGACCCAGTACTTC
TRBV5-1	TRBD1	NA	TRBJ2-2	CASSPEGTDFGELFF	TGCGCCAGCAGCCCGGAAGGGACAGACTTCGGGGAGCTGTTTTTT
TRBV7-2	TRBD2	NA	TRBJ2-7	CASSSTSGLGSYEQYF	TGTGCCAGCAGCTCCACTAGCGGCCTCGGCTCCTACGAGCAGTACTTC
TRBV28	TRBD1	NA	TRBJ2-3	CASSPGPDRGDTQYF	TGTGCCAGCAGTCCTGGCCCGGACAGGGGTGATACGCAGTATTTT
TRBV9	NA	NA	TRBJ2-1	CASTRAGEAYNEQFF	TGTGCCAGCACCCGGGCAGGGGAAGCCTACAATGAGCAGTTCTTC
TRBV9	NA	NA	TRBJ1-6	CASSVDPAPVPSSPLHF	TGTGCCAGCAGCGTAGATCCAGCTCCCGTTCCCAGTTCACCCCTCCACTTT